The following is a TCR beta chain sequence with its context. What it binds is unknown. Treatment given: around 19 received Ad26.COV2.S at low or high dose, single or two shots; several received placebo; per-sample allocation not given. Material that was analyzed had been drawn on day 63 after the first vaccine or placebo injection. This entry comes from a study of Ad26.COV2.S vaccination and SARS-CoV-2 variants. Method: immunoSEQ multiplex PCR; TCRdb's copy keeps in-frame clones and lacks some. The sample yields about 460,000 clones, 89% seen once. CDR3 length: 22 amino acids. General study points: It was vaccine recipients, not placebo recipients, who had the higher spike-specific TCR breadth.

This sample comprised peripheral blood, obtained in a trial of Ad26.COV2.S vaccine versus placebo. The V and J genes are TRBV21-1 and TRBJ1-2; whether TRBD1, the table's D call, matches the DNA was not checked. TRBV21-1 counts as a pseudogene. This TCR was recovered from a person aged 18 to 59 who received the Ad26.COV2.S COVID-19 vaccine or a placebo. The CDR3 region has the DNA TGTGCCAGCAGCAAAGGATTTCCCCGGGACAGGGATTCCCACCTCGCCTATTGGGGCTACACCTTC. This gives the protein CASSKGFPRDRDSHLAYWGYTF.